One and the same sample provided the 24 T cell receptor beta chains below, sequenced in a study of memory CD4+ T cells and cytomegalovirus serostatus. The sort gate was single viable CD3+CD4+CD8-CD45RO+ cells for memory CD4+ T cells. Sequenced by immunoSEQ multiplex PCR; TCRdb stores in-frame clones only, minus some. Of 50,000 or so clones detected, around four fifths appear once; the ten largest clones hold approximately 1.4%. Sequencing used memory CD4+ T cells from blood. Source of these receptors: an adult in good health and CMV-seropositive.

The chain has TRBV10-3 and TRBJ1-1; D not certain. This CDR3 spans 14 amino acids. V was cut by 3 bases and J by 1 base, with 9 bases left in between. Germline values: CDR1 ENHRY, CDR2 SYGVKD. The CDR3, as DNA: TGTGCCATCAGTGACGGGTTGGCGAACACTGAAGCTTTCTTT. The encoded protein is CAISDGLANTEAFF.

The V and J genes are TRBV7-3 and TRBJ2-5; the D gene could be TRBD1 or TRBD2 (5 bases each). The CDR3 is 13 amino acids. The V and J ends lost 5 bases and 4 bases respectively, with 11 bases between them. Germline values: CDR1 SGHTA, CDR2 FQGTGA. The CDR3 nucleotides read TGTGCCAGCAGCAGAGGGGATCGAGAGACCCAGTACTTC. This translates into CASSRGDRETQYF.

CDR3 coding DNA: TGCAGCGTTGAGGGGACTCTAGGACCTGAAGCTTTCTTT. As protein: CSVEGTLGPEAFF. This chain connects TRBV29-1 to TRBJ1-1, with D tentatively TRBD1 (5 bases). V was pared by 3 bases and J by 6 bases, with 14 bases between. Germline lookup yields CDR1 SQVTM and CDR2 ANQGSEA. This CDR3 has 13 amino acids.

This CDR3 is CASSSRAAEGYGYTF. CDR3 in DNA: TGTGCCAGCTCATCCCGGGCCGCGGAGGGCTATGGCTACACCTTC. The rearrangement joins TRBV18 to TRBJ1-2; no firm D call. Trimming removed 5 bases at V and 4 bases at J, with 17 bases between. The CDR3 covers 15 residues. The V gene's germline CDR1 is KGHSH and CDR2 LQKENI.

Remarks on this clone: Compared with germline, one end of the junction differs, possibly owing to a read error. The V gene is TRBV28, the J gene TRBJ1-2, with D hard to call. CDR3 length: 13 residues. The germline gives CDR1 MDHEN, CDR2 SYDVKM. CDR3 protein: CASSLLVIYGYTF. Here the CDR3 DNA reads TGTGCCAGTAGTTTATTGGTCATCTATGGCTACACCTTC.

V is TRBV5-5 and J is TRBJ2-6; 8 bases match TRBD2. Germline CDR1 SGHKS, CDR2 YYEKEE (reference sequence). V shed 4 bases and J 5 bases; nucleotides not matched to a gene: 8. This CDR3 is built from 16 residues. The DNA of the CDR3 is TGTGCCAGCAGCCCCCTCGGGGGGGGATGGGCCAACGTCCTGACTTTC. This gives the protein CASSPLGGGWANVLTF. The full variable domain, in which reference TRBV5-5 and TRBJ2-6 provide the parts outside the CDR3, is DAGVTQSPTHLIKTRGQQVTLRCSPISGHKSVSWYQQVLGQGPQFIFQYYEKEERGRGNFPDRFSARQFPNYSSELNVNALLLGDSALYLCASSPLGGGWANVLTFGAGSRLTVL.

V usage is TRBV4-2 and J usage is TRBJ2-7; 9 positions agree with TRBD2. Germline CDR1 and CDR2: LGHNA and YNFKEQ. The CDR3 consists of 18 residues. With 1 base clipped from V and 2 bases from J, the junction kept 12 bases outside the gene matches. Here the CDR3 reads CASSQASSPGLAAYEQYF. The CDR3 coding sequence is TGTGCCAGCAGCCAAGCTTCTTCTCCGGGACTAGCAGCCTACGAGCAGTACTTC.

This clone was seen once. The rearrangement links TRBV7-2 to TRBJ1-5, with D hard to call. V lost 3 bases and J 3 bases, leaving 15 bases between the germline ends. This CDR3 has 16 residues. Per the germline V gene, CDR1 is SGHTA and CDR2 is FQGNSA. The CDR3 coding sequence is TGTGCCAGCAGCTTGAGGGTGATGGCAGACAATCAGCCCCAGCATTTT. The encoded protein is CASSLRVMADNQPQHF.

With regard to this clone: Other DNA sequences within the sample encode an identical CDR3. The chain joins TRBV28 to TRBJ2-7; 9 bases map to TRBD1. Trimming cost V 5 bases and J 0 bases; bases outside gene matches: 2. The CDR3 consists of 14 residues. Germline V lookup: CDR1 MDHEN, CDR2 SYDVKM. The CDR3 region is CASSPTGGSYEQYF. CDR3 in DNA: TGTGCCAGCAGTCCGACAGGGGGCTCCTACGAGCAGTACTTC.

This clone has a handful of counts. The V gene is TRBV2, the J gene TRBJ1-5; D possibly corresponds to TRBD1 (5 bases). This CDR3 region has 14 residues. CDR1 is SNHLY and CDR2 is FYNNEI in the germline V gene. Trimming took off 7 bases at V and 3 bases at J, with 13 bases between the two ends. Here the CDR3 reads CASTKGTNNQPQHF. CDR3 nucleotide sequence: TGTGCCAGCACGAAAGGGACGAACAATCAGCCCCAGCATTTT.

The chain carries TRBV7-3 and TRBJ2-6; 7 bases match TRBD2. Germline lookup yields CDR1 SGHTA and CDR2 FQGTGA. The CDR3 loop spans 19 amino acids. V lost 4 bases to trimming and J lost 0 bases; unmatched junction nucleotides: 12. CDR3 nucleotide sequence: TGTGCCAGCAGCTCGGCCGGGGGAGGGCTGAGCTCTGGGGCCAACGTCCTGACTTTC. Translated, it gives CASSSAGGGLSSGANVLTF.

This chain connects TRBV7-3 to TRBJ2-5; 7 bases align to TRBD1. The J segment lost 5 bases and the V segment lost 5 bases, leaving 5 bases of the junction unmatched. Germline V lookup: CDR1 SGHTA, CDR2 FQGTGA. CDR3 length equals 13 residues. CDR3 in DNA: TGTGCCAGCAGCAAGGGGGCGGTGGAGACCCAGTACTTC. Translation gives CASSKGAVETQYF.

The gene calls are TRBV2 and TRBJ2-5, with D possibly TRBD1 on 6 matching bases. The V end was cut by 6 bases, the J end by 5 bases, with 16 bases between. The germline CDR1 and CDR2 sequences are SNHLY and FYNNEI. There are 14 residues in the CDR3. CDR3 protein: CASRGAGPSETQYF. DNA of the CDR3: TGTGCCAGCAGGGGGGCGGGCCCAAGTGAGACCCAGTACTTC.

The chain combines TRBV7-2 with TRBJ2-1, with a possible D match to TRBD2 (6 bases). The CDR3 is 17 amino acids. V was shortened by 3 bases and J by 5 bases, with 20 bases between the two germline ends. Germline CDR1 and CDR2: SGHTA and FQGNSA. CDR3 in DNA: TGTGCCAGCAGCTTGCCCGGTTTCCTAGGAGGGAACAATGAGCAGTTCTTC. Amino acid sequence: CASSLPGFLGGNNEQFF.

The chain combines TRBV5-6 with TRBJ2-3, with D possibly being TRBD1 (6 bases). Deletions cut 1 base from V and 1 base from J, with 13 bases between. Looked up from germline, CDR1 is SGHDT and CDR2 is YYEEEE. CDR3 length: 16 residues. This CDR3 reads CASSLWGPLGTDTQYF. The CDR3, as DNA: TGTGCCAGCAGCTTGTGGGGGCCGTTGGGCACAGATACGCAGTATTTT.

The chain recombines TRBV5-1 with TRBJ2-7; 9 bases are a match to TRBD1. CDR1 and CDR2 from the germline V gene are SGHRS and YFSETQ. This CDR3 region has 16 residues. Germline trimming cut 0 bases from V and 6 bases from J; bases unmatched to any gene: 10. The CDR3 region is CASSLAAGTGFVEQYF. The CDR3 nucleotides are TGCGCCAGCAGCTTGGCCGCTGGGACAGGGTTCGTCGAGCAGTACTTC. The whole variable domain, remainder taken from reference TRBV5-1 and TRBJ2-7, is KAGVTQTPRYLIKTRGQQVTLSCSPISGHRSVSWYQQTPGQGLQFLFEYFSETQRNKGNFPGRFSGRQFSNSRSEMNVSTLELGDSALYLCASSLAAGTGFVEQYFGPGTRLTVT.

The DNA for the CDR3 is TGTGCCATCAGTGAGTATCGGGACAGGGGCGATGCTTTCTTT. Translating gives CAISEYRDRGDAFF. The J gene is TRBJ1-1, the V gene TRBV10-3, with 10 nucleotides matching TRBD1. CDR1 ENHRY and CDR2 SYGVKD come from the germline V gene. The CDR3 covers 14 residues. J lost 11 bases, V lost 1 base, and 7 bases had no gene match.

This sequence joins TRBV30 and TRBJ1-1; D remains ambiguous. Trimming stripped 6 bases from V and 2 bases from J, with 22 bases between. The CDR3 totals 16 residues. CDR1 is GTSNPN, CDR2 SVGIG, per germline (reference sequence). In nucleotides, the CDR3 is TGTGCCTGCCTCGTGGGGAGGGCTCACCAAAACACTGAAGCTTTCTTT. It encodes CACLVGRAHQNTEAFF.

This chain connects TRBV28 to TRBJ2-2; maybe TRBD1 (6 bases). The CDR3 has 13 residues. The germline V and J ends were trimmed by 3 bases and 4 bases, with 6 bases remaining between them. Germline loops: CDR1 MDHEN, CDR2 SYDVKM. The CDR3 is CASSLGATGELFF. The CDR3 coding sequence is TGTGCCAGCAGTTTGGGGGCCACCGGGGAGCTGTTTTTT.

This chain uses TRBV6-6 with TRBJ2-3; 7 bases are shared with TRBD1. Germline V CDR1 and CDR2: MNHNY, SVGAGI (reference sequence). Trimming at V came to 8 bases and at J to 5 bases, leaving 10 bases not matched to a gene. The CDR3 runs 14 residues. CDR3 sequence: CASSEGAAVDTQYF. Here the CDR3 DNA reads TGTGCCAGCTCTGAGGGGGCCGCGGTAGATACGCAGTATTTT.

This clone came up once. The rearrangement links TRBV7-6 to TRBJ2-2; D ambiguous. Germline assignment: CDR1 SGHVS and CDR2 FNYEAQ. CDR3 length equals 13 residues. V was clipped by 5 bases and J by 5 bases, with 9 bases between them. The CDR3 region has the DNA TGTGCCAGCAGCCTATCTCGTACCGGGGAGCTGTTTTTT. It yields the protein CASSLSRTGELFF.

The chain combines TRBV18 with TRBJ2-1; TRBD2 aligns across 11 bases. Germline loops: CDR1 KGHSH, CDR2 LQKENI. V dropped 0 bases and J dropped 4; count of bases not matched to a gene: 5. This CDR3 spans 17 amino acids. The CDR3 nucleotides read TGTGCCAGCTCACCACCTCTTAGCGGGAGGGCTTACAATGAGCAGTTCTTC. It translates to CASSPPLSGRAYNEQFF. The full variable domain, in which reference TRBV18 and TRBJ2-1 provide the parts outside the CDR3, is NAGVMQNPRHLVRRRGQEARLRCSPMKGHSHVYWYRQLPEEGLKFMVYLQKENIIDESGMPKERFSAEFPKEGPSILRIQQVVRGDSAAYFCASSPPLSGRAYNEQFFGPGTRLTVL.

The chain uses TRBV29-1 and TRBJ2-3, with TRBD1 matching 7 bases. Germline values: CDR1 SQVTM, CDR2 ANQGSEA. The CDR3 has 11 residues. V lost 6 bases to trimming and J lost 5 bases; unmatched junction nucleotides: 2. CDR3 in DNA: TGCAGCGTAGGGACAGTAGATACGCAGTATTTT. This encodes CSVGTVDTQYF.

This chain's CDR3 is CASSEDRVVENTIYF. CDR3 DNA: TGCGCCAGCAGTGAGGACAGGGTAGTGGAAAACACCATATATTTT. The rearrangement links TRBV10-1 to TRBJ1-3, with 7 bases identical to TRBD1. Trimming removed 2 bases from V and 6 bases from J; junction bases left unmatched: 7. The CDR3 runs 15 residues. CDR1 WNHNN and CDR2 SYGVQD come from the germline V gene (reference sequence).